A selection of T cell receptor beta chains follows, all from one sample in a study of blood T cell repertoires in COVID-19. Measured with immunoSEQ multiplex PCR; TCRdb has only the in-frame clones, and not every one. The profile covers around 140,000 clones, with roughly four fifths appearing a single time and 2% to 3% taken by the ten largest. Sequencing was carried out using PBMCs or T cells enriched from blood (not recorded which). The receptors were sampled from a man aged 40-49 years with acute COVID-19. The CDR3 runs from the conserved cysteine through the conserved F or W. The D gene is left open where the match is weak. The listing skips clone size in some rows; elsewhere it reads once, few, many or a size class.

V gene: TRBV24-1; clone size: NA; D gene: NA; J gene: TRBJ2-5; CDR3 DNA: TGTGCCACCAGGCTTGATGCGGGGGAGACCCAGTACTTC; CDR3 protein: CATRLDAGETQYF
V gene: TRBV7-8; clone size: once; D gene: TRBD1; J gene: TRBJ2-6; CDR3 DNA: TGTGCCAGCAGCCAAACGGACAGGTGGTTTAGGGCCAACGTCCTGACTTTC; CDR3 protein: CASSQTDRWFRANVLTF
V gene: TRBV7-2; clone size: many; D gene: NA; J gene: TRBJ1-2; CDR3 DNA: TGTGCCAGCAGCCTAGGGACTGTTGGCTACACCTTC; CDR3 protein: CASSLGTVGYTF
V gene: TRBV5-6; clone size: NA; D gene: TRBD1; J gene: TRBJ2-7; CDR3 DNA: TGTGCCAGCAGCGGAGGGACAGGGGGGAGGAACGAGCAGTACTTC; CDR3 protein: CASSGGTGGRNEQYF
V gene: TRBV30; clone size: NA; D gene: TRBD1; J gene: TRBJ1-1; CDR3 DNA: TGTGCCTGGAGTCTCACAGGGGGCGGTAAAGCTTTCTTT; CDR3 protein: CAWSLTGGGKAFF
V gene: TRBV10-1; clone size: NA; D gene: TRBD2; J gene: TRBJ2-3; CDR3 DNA: TGCGCCAGCAACCCTCCCCGGACTAGCGGGCACACAGATACGCAGTATTTT; CDR3 protein: CASNPPRTSGHTDTQYF
V gene: TRBV11-2; clone size: NA; D gene: TRBD1; J gene: TRBJ2-5; CDR3 DNA: TGTGCCAGCAGCGCCTTGGGACAGGGTGTCCAAGAGACCCAGTACTTC; CDR3 protein: CASSALGQGVQETQYF
V gene: TRBV24-1; clone size: NA; D gene: NA; J gene: TRBJ2-4; CDR3 DNA: TGTGCCACCAGTGAGAGGGACGGGGGAGGTAGTTACATTCAGTACTTC; CDR3 protein: CATSERDGGGSYIQYF
V gene: TRBV19; clone size: NA; D gene: NA; J gene: TRBJ1-5; CDR3 DNA: TGTGCCAGCAAACCCCCAGGGTCCAATCAGCCCCAGCATTTT; CDR3 protein: CASKPPGSNQPQHF
V gene: TRBV7-6; clone size: NA; D gene: NA; J gene: TRBJ2-7; CDR3 DNA: TGTGCCAGCAGCTTAGGTCTAGGGGCCGAGCAGTACTTC; CDR3 protein: CASSLGLGAEQYF
V gene: TRBV12-3/TRBV12-4; clone size: NA; D gene: NA; J gene: TRBJ1-1; CDR3 DNA: TGTGCCAGCAGTTTATCCCTTAACACTGAAGCTTTCTTT; CDR3 protein: CASSLSLNTEAFF
V gene: TRBV19; clone size: NA; D gene: NA; J gene: TRBJ1-2; CDR3 DNA: TGTGCCAGTAGTAGGGGGGACTATGGCTACACCTTC; CDR3 protein: CASSRGDYGYTF
V gene: TRBV27; clone size: NA; D gene: NA; J gene: TRBJ2-3; CDR3 DNA: TGTGCCAGCAGAGACATCATCTCCTGGCCTAGCACAGATACGCAGTATTTT; CDR3 protein: CASRDIISWPSTDTQYF
V gene: TRBV6-5; clone size: NA; D gene: NA; J gene: TRBJ2-2; CDR3 DNA: TGTGCCAGCAGGAGAGGAGAGGACACCGGGGAGCTGTTTTTT; CDR3 protein: CASRRGEDTGELFF
V gene: TRBV6-5; clone size: NA; D gene: TRBD1; J gene: TRBJ2-5; CDR3 DNA: TGTGCCAGCAGCTCAGGACAGGCTTTCCAAGAGACCCAGTACTTC; CDR3 protein: CASSSGQAFQETQYF
V gene: TRBV10-2; clone size: NA; D gene: TRBD1; J gene: TRBJ1-6; CDR3 DNA: TGCGCCAGCAGTTTTGACAGGGGTGATAATTCACCCCTCCACTTT; CDR3 protein: CASSFDRGDNSPLHF
V gene: TRBV29-1; clone size: NA; D gene: NA; J gene: TRBJ2-1; CDR3 DNA: TGCAGCGTTGACCCTAGCCCACCGGGGGAGCAGTTCTTC; CDR3 protein: CSVDPSPPGEQFF
V gene: TRBV9; clone size: NA; D gene: TRBD1; J gene: TRBJ1-1; CDR3 DNA: TGTGCCAGCAGCGTTGACGCCCAGGGGGCTTACGCTGAAGCTTTCTTT; CDR3 protein: CASSVDAQGAYAEAFF
V gene: TRBV7-3; clone size: few; D gene: TRBD1; J gene: TRBJ2-7; CDR3 DNA: TGTGCCAGCAGCTTAACGGCCGGGACAGGGGCCGGCGGGCAGTACTTC; CDR3 protein: CASSLTAGTGAGGQYF
V gene: TRBV3-1/TRBV3-2; clone size: NA; D gene: TRBD1; J gene: TRBJ2-5; CDR3 DNA: TGTGCCAGCAGCCAATTCAGGACAGGGGGCGAGACCCAGTACTTC; CDR3 protein: CASSQFRTGGETQYF
V gene: TRBV7-2; clone size: NA; D gene: NA; J gene: TRBJ1-3; CDR3 DNA: TGTGCCAGCAGCTTAGTGGGCGGGGGCTTGACTGGAAACACCATATATTTT; CDR3 protein: CASSLVGGGLTGNTIYF
V gene: TRBV18; clone size: NA; D gene: NA; J gene: TRBJ1-5; CDR3 DNA: TGTGCCAGCTCGGCCCAAGGAGGGACGAATCAGCCCCAGCATTTT; CDR3 protein: CASSAQGGTNQPQHF
V gene: TRBV10-3; clone size: NA; D gene: TRBD1; J gene: TRBJ1-2; CDR3 DNA: TGTGCCATCAGTGAGTGGACAGGGGAGGGTAACTATGGCTACACCTTC; CDR3 protein: CAISEWTGEGNYGYTF
V gene: TRBV12-3/TRBV12-4; clone size: few; D gene: NA; J gene: TRBJ1-1; CDR3 DNA: TGTGCCAGCAGTTTACAGGGAATCACTGAAGCTTTCTTT; CDR3 protein: CASSLQGITEAFF
V gene: TRBV19; clone size: once; D gene: TRBD1; J gene: TRBJ1-2; CDR3 DNA: TGTGCCAGTAGTAGCGCCGGACAGGTTGGTGGCTACACCTTC; CDR3 protein: CASSSAGQVGGYTF
V gene: TRBV9; clone size: NA; D gene: TRBD2; J gene: TRBJ2-5; CDR3 DNA: TGTGCCAGCAGCCCCCAGACTAGCGGGGTCCAAGAGACCCAGTACTTC; CDR3 protein: CASSPQTSGVQETQYF
V gene: TRBV28; clone size: NA; D gene: TRBD1; J gene: TRBJ1-4; CDR3 DNA: TGTGCCAGCAGTGTCCGGGGACAGGGCATAGAAAAACTGTTTTTT; CDR3 protein: CASSVRGQGIEKLFF
V gene: TRBV9; clone size: NA; D gene: TRBD1; J gene: TRBJ1-2; CDR3 DNA: TGTGCCAGCACCACCTTTACAGGGGGCGAGGGTGGCTACACCTTC; CDR3 protein: CASTTFTGGEGGYTF
V gene: TRBV7-3; clone size: NA; D gene: TRBD2; J gene: TRBJ2-3; CDR3 DNA: TGTGCCAGCAGCCCGCTAGCGGCTAGCACAGATACGCAGTATTTT; CDR3 protein: CASSPLAASTDTQYF
V gene: TRBV2; clone size: NA; D gene: NA; J gene: TRBJ2-5; CDR3 DNA: TGTGCCACCTCGGGACTGAGGCAAGAGACCCAGTACTTC; CDR3 protein: CATSGLRQETQYF
V gene: TRBV4-1; clone size: NA; D gene: NA; J gene: TRBJ1-5; CDR3 DNA: TGCGCCAGCAGCCAAGACCAGGGTGATCAGCCCCAGCATTTT; CDR3 protein: CASSQDQGDQPQHF
V gene: TRBV9; clone size: NA; D gene: TRBD2; J gene: TRBJ2-1; CDR3 DNA: TGTGCCAGCGGCGAATCCAATAGCGGGTTGTACAATGAGCAGTTCTTC; CDR3 protein: CASGESNSGLYNEQFF
V gene: TRBV18; clone size: NA; D gene: NA; J gene: TRBJ2-1; CDR3 DNA: TGTGCCAGCTCACCACCAGGGGACAATGAGCAGTTCTTC; CDR3 protein: CASSPPGDNEQFF
V gene: TRBV30; clone size: NA; D gene: NA; J gene: TRBJ1-1; CDR3 DNA: TGTGCCCGGAGTGTACAGGACAGAGGAGCTTTCTTT; CDR3 protein: CARSVQDRGAFF
V gene: TRBV9; clone size: NA; D gene: NA; J gene: TRBJ1-1; CDR3 DNA: TGTGCCAGCAGCGTAGCCGGGACACTTTATGAAGCTTTCTTT; CDR3 protein: CASSVAGTLYEAFF
V gene: TRBV2; clone size: NA; D gene: NA; J gene: TRBJ2-2; CDR3 DNA: TGTGCCAGCAGTGACCCAGTAAACGGGGAGCTGTTTTTT; CDR3 protein: CASSDPVNGELFF
V gene: TRBV7-9; clone size: few; D gene: TRBD1; J gene: TRBJ1-2; CDR3 DNA: TGTGCCAGCAGCCACCCCGGGACAGTCTATGGCTACACCTTC; CDR3 protein: CASSHPGTVYGYTF
V gene: TRBV18; clone size: NA; D gene: NA; J gene: TRBJ2-7; CDR3 DNA: TGTGCCAGCTCACCAGGTAGCTACGAGCAGTACTTC; CDR3 protein: CASSPGSYEQYF
V gene: TRBV4-1; clone size: NA; D gene: NA; J gene: TRBJ2-5; CDR3 DNA: TGCGCCAGCAGCCAATGGGGGCTAGCAAAAGAGACCCAGTACTTC; CDR3 protein: CASSQWGLAKETQYF
V gene: TRBV7-2; clone size: NA; D gene: TRBD1; J gene: TRBJ2-7; CDR3 DNA: TGTGCCAGCAGCTTGAGCCAGGGGGACGAGCAGTACTTC; CDR3 protein: CASSLSQGDEQYF
V gene: TRBV4-2; clone size: NA; D gene: NA; J gene: TRBJ2-6; CDR3 DNA: TGTGCCAGCAGCCAAGTGCTATCCGGGGCCAACGTCCTGACTTTC; CDR3 protein: CASSQVLSGANVLTF